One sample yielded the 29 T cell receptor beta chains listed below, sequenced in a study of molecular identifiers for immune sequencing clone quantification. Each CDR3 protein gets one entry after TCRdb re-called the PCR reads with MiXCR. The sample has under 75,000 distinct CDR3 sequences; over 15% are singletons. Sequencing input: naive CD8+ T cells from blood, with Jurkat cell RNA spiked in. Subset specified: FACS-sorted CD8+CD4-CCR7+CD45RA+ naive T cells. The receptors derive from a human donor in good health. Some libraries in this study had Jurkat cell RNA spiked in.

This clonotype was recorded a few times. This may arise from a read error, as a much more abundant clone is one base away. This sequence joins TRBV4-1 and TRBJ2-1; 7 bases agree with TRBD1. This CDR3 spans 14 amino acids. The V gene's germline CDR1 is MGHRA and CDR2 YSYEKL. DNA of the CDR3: TGCGCCAGCAGAATCCGACAGGGTTGGAATGGGCAGTTCTTC. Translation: CASRIRQGWNGQFF.

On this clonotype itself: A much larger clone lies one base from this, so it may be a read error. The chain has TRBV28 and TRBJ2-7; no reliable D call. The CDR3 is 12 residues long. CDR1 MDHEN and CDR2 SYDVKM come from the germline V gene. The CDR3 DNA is TGTGCCAGCAGGATTGGAGCCTACGAGCGGTACTTC. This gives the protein CASRIGAYERYF.

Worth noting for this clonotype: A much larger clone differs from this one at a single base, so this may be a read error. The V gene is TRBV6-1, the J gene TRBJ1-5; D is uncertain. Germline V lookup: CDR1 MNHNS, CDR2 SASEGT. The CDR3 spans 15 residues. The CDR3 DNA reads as TGTGCCAGCACCCTGGGTTTTGGCATCAATCGGCCCCAGCATTTT. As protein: CASTLGFGINRPQHF.

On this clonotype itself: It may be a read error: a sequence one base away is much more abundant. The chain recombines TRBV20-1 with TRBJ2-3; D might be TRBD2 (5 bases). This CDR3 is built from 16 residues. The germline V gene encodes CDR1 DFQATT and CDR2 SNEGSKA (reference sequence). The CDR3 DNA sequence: TGCGGTGCGAACGACGGGAAATTCTTTAGTTCAGATACGCAGTATTTT. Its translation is CGANDGKFFSSDTQYF.

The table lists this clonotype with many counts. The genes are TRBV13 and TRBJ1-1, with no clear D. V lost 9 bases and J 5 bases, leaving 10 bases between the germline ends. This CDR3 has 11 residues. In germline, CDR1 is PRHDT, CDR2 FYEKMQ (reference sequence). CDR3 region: CASSMGTEAFF. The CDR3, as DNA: TGTGCCAGTTCTATGGGAACTGAAGCTTTCTTT.

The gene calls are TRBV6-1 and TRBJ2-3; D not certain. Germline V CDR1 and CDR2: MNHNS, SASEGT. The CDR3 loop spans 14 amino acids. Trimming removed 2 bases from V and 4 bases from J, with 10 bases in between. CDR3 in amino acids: CASSEWEAADTQYF. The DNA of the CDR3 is TGTGCCAGCAGTGAATGGGAAGCAGCAGATACGCAGTATTTT.

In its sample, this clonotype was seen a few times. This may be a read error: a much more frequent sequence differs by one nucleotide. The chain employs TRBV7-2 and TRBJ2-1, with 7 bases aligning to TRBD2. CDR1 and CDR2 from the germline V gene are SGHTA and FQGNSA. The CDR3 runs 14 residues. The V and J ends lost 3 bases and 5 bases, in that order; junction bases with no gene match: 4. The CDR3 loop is CASSFPSGDNEQFF. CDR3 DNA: TGTGCCAGCAGCTTTCCTAGCGGAGACAATGAGCAGTTCTTC. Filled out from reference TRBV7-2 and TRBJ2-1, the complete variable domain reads GAGVSQSPSNKVTEKGKDVELRCDPISGHTALYWYRQSLGQGLEFLIYFQGNSAPDKSGLPSDRFSAERTGGSVSTLTIQRTQQEDSAVYLCASSFPSGDNEQFFGPGTRLTVL.

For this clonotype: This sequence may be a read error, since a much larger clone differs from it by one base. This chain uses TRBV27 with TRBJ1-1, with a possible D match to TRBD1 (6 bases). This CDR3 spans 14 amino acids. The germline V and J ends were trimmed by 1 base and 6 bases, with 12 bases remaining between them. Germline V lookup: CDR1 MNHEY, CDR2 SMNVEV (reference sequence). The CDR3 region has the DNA TGTGCCAGCAGTTTATTGGGGGCTGGGGCTGAAGCTTTCTTT. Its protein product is CASSLLGAGAEAFF.

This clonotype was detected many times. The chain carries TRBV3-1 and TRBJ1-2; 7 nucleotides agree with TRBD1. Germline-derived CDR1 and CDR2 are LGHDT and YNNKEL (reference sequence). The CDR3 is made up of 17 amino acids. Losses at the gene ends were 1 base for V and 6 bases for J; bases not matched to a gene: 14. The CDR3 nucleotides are TGTGCCAGCAGCCAAGTCCCCTCAGGGGGGCTCAGTGATGGCTACACCTTC. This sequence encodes CASSQVPSGGLSDGYTF.

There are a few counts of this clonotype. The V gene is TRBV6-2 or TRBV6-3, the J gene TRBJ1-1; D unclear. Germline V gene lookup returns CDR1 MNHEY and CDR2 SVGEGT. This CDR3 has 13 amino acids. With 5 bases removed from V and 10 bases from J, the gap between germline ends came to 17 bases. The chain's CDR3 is CASSLTRREGAFF. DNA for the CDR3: TGTGCCAGCAGTCTGACACGGCGCGAGGGAGCTTTCTTT.

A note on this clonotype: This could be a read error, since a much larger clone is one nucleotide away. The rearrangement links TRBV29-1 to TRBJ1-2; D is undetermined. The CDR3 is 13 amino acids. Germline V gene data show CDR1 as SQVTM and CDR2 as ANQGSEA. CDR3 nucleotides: TGCAGCGTTGAAACTACAGATAACCATGGCTACACCTTC. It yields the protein CSVETTDNHGYTF.

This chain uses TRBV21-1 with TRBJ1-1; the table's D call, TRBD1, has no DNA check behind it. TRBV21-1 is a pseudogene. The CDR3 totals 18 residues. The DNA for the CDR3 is TGTGCCAGCAGCAATTTATTGGCAAAACAGGGGGTAAGGACTGAAGCTTTCTTT. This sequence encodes CASSNLLAKQGVRTEAFF.

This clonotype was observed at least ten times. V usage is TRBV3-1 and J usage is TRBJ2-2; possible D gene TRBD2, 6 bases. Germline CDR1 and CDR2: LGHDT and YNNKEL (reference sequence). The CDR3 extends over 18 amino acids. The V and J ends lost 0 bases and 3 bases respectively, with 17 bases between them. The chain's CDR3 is CASSQDPSRESYTGELFF. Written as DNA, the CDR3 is TGTGCCAGCAGCCAAGATCCATCGCGGGAATCGTACACCGGGGAGCTGTTTTTT.

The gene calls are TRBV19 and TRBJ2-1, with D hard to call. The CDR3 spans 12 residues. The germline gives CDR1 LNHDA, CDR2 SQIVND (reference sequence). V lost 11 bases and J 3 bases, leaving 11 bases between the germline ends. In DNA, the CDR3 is TGTGCCGCCGGCACTTACTACAATGAGCAGTTCTTC. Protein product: CAAGTYYNEQFF.

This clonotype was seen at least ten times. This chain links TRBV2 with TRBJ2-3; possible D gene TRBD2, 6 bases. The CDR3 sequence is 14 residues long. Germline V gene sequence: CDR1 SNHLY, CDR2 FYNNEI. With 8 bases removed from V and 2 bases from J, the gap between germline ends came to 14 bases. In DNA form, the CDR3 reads TGTGCCAGCGGATCGGCGGGGACCACAGATACGCAGTATTTT. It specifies CASGSAGTTDTQYF.

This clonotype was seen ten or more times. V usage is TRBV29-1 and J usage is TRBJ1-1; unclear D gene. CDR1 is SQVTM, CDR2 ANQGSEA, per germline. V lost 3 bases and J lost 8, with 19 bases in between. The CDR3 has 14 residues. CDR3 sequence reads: CSVDILTGVSEAFF. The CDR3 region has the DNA TGCAGCGTTGATATTCTCACTGGGGTCTCGGAAGCTTTCTTT.

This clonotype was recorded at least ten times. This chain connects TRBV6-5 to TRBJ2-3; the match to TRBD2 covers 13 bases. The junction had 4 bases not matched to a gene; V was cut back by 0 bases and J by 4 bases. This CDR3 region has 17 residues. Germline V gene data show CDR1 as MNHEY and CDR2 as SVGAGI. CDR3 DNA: TGTGCCAGCAGTTACTCTGGACTAGCGGGAGAGGCAGATACGCAGTATTTT. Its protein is CASSYSGLAGEADTQYF.

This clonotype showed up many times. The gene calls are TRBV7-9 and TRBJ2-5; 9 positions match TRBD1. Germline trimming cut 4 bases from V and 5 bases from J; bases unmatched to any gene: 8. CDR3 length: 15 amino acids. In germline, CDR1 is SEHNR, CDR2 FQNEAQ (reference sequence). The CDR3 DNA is TGTGCCAGCAGCTCTTACAGGGGGCGCGGCGAGACCCAGTACTTC. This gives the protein CASSSYRGRGETQYF.

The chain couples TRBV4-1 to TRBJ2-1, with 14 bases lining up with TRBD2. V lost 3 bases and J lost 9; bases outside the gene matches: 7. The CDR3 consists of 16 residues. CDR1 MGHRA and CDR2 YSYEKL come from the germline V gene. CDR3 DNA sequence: TGCGCCAGCAGCCAGATGGGACTAGCGGGAGTAGGTGAGCAGTTCTTC. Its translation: CASSQMGLAGVGEQFF.

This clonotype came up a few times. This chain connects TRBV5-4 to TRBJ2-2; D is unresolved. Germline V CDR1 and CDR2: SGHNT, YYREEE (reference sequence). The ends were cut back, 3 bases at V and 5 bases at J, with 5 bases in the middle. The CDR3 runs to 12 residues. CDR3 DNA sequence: TGTGCCAGCAGCTCCATTACCGGGGAGCTGTTTTTT. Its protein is CASSSITGELFF.

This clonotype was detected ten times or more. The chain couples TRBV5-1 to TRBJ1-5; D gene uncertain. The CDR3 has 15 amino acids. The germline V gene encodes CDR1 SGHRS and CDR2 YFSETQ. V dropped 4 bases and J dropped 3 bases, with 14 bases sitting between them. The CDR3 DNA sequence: TGCGCCAGCAGCCCCTGGCCGGGGTTCAATCAGCCCCAGCATTTT. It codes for CASSPWPGFNQPQHF. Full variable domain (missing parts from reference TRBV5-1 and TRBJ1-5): KAGVTQTPRYLIKTRGQQVTLSCSPISGHRSVSWYQQTPGQGLQFLFEYFSETQRNKGNFPGRFSGRQFSNSRSEMNVSTLELGDSALYLCASSPWPGFNQPQHFGDGTRLSIL.

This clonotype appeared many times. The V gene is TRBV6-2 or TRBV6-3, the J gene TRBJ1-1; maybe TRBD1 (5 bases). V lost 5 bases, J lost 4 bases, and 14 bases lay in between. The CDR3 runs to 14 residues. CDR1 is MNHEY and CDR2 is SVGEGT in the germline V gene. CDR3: CASSGSGGTTEAFF. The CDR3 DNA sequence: TGTGCCAGCAGTGGTTCTGGGGGGACCACTGAAGCTTTCTTT.

The CDR3 protein is CASSYSGWEGRYEQYF. CDR3 nucleotide sequence: TGTGCCAGCAGTTACTCGGGGTGGGAGGGGCGGTACGAGCAGTACTTC. The chain is built from TRBV6-5 and TRBJ2-7; 7 bases line up with TRBD2. V shed 0 bases and J 4 bases; nucleotides not matched to a gene: 9. The germline V gene has CDR1 MNHEY and CDR2 SVGAGI. This CDR3 region has 16 residues.

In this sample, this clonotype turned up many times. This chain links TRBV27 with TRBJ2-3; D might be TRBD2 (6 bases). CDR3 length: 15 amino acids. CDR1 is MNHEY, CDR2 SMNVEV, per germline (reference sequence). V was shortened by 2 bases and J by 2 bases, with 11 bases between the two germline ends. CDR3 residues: CASSLGLAITDTQYF. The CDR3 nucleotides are TGTGCCAGCAGTTTAGGGCTAGCGATCACAGATACGCAGTATTTT.

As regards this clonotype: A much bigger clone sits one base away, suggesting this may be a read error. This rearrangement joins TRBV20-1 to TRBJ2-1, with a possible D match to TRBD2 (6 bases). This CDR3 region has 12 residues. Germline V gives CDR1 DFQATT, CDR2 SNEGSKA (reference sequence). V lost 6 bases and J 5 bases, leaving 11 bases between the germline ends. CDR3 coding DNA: TGCAGTGCGGGGGACTGGGACAATGAGCAGTTCTTC. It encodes CSAGDWDNEQFF.

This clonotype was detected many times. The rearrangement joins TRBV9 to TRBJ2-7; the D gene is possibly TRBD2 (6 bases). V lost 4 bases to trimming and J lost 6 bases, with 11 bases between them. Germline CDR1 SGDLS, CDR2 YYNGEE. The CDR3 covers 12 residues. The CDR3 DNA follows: TGTGCCAGCAGCCGGGACTGGCGCGAGCAGTACTTC. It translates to CASSRDWREQYF.

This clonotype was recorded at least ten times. CDR3 sequence reads: CASSLGASDTDTQYF. DNA of the CDR3: TGTGCCAGCAGCTTGGGGGCTAGTGACACAGATACGCAGTATTTT. V is TRBV5-4 and J is TRBJ2-3; no clear D. The CDR3 contains 15 residues. V was cut by 0 bases and J by 2 bases, with 10 bases left in between. Looked up from germline, CDR1 is SGHNT and CDR2 is YYREEE (reference sequence).

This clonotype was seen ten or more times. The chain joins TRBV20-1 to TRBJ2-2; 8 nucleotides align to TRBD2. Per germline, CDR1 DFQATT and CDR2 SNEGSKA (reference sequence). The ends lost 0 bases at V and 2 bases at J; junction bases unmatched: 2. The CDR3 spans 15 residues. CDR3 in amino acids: CSAREGLENTGELFF. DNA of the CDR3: TGCAGTGCTAGAGAGGGACTAGAAAACACCGGGGAGCTGTTTTTT.

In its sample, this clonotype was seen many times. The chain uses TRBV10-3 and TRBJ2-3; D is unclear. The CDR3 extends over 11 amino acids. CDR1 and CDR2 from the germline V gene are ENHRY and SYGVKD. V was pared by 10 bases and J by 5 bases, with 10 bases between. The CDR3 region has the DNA TGTGCCACTCACGGCTTAGATACGCAGTATTTT. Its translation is CATHGLDTQYF.